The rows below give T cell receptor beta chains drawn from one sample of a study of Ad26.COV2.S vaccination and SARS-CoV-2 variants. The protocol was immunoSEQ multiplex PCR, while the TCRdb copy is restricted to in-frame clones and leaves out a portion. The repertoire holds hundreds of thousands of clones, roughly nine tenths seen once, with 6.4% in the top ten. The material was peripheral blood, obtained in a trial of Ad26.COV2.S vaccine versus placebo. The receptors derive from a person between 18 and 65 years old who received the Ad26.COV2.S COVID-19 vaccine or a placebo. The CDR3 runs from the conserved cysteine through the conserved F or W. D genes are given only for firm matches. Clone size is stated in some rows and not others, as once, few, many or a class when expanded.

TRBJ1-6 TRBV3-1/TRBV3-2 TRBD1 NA CASSQRTGGTLNSPLHF TGTGCCAGCAGCCAGCGGACAGGGGGCACCTTGAATTCACCCCTCCACTTT
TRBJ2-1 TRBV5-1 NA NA CASGGGAHEQFF TGCGCCAGCGGAGGGGGGGCCCATGAGCAGTTCTTC
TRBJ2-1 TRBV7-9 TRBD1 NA CASSVTGYGVYNEQFF TGTGCCAGCAGCGTGACAGGGTATGGGGTATACAATGAGCAGTTCTTC
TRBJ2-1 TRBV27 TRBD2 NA CASSRLAGGPGTYNEQFF TGTGCCAGCAGCCGACTAGCGGGAGGGCCAGGCACCTACAATGAGCAGTTCTTC
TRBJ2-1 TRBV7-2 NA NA CASSLAGAYNEQFF TGTGCCAGCAGCTTAGCGGGCGCGTACAATGAGCAGTTCTTC
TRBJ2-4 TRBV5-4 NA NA CASSLKRYSQNIQYF TGTGCCAGCAGCTTGAAGCGCTACAGTCAAAACATTCAGTACTTC
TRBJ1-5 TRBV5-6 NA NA CASSLWGPGSQPQHF TGTGCCAGCAGCTTGTGGGGTCCAGGGTCTCAGCCCCAGCATTTT
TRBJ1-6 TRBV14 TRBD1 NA CASSLSDRLDSPLHF TGTGCCAGCAGCCTCTCGGACAGGTTGGACTCACCCCTCCACTTT
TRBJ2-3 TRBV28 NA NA CASSLAGSTDTQYF TGTGCCAGCAGTCTCGCAGGGAGCACAGATACGCAGTATTTT
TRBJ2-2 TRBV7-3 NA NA CASKPHGGQNTGELFF TGTGCCAGCAAGCCGCACGGCGGACAAAACACCGGGGAGCTGTTTTTT
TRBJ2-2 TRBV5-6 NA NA CASSLLSGPFQVGELFF TGTGCCAGCAGCTTGTTGTCAGGGCCATTTCAGGTCGGGGAGCTGTTTTTT
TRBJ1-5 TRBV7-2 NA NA CASSQGQGNSNQPQHF TGTGCCAGCAGCCAAGGGCAGGGAAATAGCAATCAGCCCCAGCATTTT
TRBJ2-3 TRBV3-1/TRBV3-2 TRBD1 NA CASSPLGQDPTDTQYF TGTGCCAGCAGCCCCCTAGGACAGGACCCAACAGATACGCAGTATTTT
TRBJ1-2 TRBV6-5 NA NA CASSFAGSGYTF TGTGCCAGCAGTTTCGCAGGGTCCGGCTACACCTTC
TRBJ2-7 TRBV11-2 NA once CASSLDAVSSYEQYF TGTGCCAGCAGCTTAGATGCAGTTAGCTCCTACGAGCAGTACTTC
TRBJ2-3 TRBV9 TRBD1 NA CASSVVGQGIDTQYF TGTGCCAGCAGCGTAGTCGGACAGGGGATCGATACGCAGTATTTT
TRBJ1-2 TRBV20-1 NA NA CSAFVYGYTF TGCAGTGCGTTTGTTTATGGCTACACCTTC
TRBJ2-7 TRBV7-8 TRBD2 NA CASSLGGSGRYEQYF TGTGCCAGCAGCTTAGGGGGTAGCGGGAGATACGAGCAGTACTTC
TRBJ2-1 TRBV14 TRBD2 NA CASSPQGQQPGLAAGNEQFF TGTGCCAGCAGCCCCCAGGGACAGCAACCAGGACTAGCGGCCGGCAATGAGCAGTTCTTC
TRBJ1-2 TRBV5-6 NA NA CASSLVGQPPGDYGYTF TGTGCCAGCAGCTTGGTCGGGCAGCCTCCCGGCGACTATGGCTACACCTTC
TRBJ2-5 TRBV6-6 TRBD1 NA CASSLPGDRGETQYF TGTGCCAGCAGCCTACCCGGGGACAGGGGCGAGACCCAGTACTTC
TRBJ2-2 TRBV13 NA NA CASSFAGSHGELFF TGTGCCAGCAGCTTTGCGGGGTCCCACGGGGAGCTGTTTTTT
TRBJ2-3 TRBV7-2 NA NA CASSPRTDTQYF TGTGCCAGCAGCCCTCGCACAGATACGCAGTATTTT
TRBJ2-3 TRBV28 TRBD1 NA CASKMYNDRGGDTQYF TGTGCCAGCAAGATGTATAATGACAGGGGTGGAGATACGCAGTATTTT
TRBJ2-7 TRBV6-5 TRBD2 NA CASSYAGGDEQYF TGTGCCAGCAGTTACGCGGGGGGCGACGAGCAGTACTTC
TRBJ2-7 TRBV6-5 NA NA CASSYSRSDRGYEQYF TGTGCCAGCAGTTACTCGAGGTCCGATAGGGGGTACGAGCAGTACTTC
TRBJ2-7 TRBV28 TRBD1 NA CASSWGQPYEQYF TGTGCCAGCAGCTGGGGACAGCCCTACGAGCAGTACTTC
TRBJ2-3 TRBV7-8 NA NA CASSLGLREQYF TGTGCCAGCAGCTTAGGGCTGCGGGAACAGTATTTT
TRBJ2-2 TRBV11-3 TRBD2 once CASSLAGLAGGTNTGELFF TGTGCCAGCAGCTTAGCGGGACTAGCGGGAGGAACGAACACCGGGGAGCTGTTTTTT
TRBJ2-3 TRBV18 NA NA CASSATEDTQYF TGTGCCAGCTCAGCGACAGAGGATACGCAGTATTTT
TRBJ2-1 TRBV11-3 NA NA CASSSGNEQFF TGTGCCAGCAGCTCGGGGAATGAGCAGTTCTTC
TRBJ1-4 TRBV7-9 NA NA CASSPDSLNEKLFF TGTGCCAGCAGCCCCGACAGTCTTAATGAAAAACTGTTTTTT
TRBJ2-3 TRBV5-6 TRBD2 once CASSLGLAENTDTQYF TGTGCCAGCAGCTTGGGACTAGCGGAAAACACAGATACGCAGTATTTT
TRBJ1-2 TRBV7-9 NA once CASSLYGDGYTF TGTGCCAGCAGCTTGTACGGGGATGGCTACACCTTC
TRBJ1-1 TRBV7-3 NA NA CASSHKNTEAFF TGTGCCAGCAGCCATAAGAACACTGAAGCTTTCTTT
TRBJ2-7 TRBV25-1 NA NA CASSELDFSYEQYF TGTGCCAGCAGTGAACTGGACTTCTCCTACGAGCAGTACTTC
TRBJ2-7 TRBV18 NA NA CASSPGSGAGAYEQYF TGTGCCAGCTCACCCGGGTCCGGGGCCGGAGCCTACGAGCAGTACTTC
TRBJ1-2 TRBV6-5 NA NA CASSRPGTYGYTF TGTGCCAGCAGTCGACCCGGGACCTATGGCTACACCTTC
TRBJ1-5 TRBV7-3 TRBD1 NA CASSSYTIDRGGQPQHF TGTGCCAGCAGCTCCTACACGATAGACAGGGGAGGACAGCCCCAGCATTTT
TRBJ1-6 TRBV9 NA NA CASSVGERLYNSPLHF TGTGCCAGCAGCGTAGGAGAGCGCCTCTATAATTCACCCCTCCACTTT
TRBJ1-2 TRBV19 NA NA CASSPDRNNYGYTF TGTGCCAGTAGTCCCGACAGGAATAACTATGGCTACACCTTC
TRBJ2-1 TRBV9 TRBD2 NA CASSVDSGRSYNEQFF TGTGCCAGCAGCGTAGATAGCGGGAGGTCCTACAATGAGCAGTTCTTC
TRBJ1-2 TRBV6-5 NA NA CAGYLDGSHGYTF TGTGCCGGATACCTGGACGGAAGCCATGGCTACACCTTC
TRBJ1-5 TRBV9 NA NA CASSVGPGESQHF TGTGCCAGCAGCGTAGGACCCGGGGAATCCCAGCATTTT
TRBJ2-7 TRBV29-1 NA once CSAREINYEQYF TGCAGCGCCCGGGAGATAAACTACGAGCAGTACTTC
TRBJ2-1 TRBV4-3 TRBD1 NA CASGVQGRREQFF TGCGCCAGCGGCGTACAGGGGCGTCGTGAGCAGTTCTTC
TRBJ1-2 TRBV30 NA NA CAWSVKRIYGYTF TGTGCCTGGAGTGTAAAACGGATCTATGGCTACACCTTC
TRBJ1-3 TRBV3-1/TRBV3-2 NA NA CASSQRGSGNTIYF TGTGCCAGCAGCCAGCGGGGATCTGGAAACACCATATATTTT
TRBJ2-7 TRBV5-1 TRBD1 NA CASSLAIIGTVNYEQYF TGCGCCAGCAGCTTGGCCATAATAGGGACAGTAAACTACGAGCAGTACTTC
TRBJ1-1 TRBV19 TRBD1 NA CASSFRTKKGRGRGTEAFF TGTGCCAGTAGTTTCCGAACGAAAAAGGGGAGGGGGCGCGGCACTGAAGCTTTCTTT
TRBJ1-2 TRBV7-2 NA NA CASSEKGVNYGYTF TGTGCCAGCAGCGAGAAAGGAGTTAACTATGGCTACACCTTC
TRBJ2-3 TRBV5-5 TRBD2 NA CASSLTGGVTDTQYF TGTGCCAGCAGCTTAACGGGGGGAGTCACAGATACGCAGTATTTT
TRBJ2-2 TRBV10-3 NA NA CAISATGSGELFF TGTGCCATCAGTGCCACAGGGTCCGGGGAGCTGTTTTTT
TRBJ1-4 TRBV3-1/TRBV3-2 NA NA CASSQVASATNEKLFF TGTGCCAGCAGCCAAGTTGCCAGTGCAACTAATGAAAAACTGTTTTTT